This T cell receptor beta chain appears in the sequencing data of a study of OX40 agonist ivuxolimab in advanced cancers. Whole-study context: Patients in the trial were receiving intravenous ivuxolimab every 2 weeks, at doses of 0.01 to 10 mg/kg. The study reported partial responses in three patients: one hepatocellular carcinoma, two cutaneous melanoma.

The CDR3 is 11 amino acids. Germline V CDR1 and CDR2: MNHNS, SASEGT. The J segment lost 12 bases and the V segment lost 10 bases, leaving 9 bases of the junction unmatched. Data came from immunoSEQ multiplex PCR; TCRdb stores just in-frame clones and leaves some out. The table shows 100,000 or so clones, with 90% occurring only once. Patients who had autoimmune disease history or got systemic immunosuppression were left out. Peripheral blood came from all dose cohorts at three timepoints. V gene TRBV6-1 combines with J gene TRBJ2-4, with 7 bases lining up with TRBD1. The sequenced sample was CD4+ or CD8+ T cells sorted from blood, obtained in a trial of the OX40 agonist ivuxolimab. The clonotype was recovered from an adult with an advanced solid tumor such as melanoma, head and neck, liver or kidney cancer. The CDR3 nucleotides are TGTGCCACCTCAACTGACAGGGATCAGTACTTC. Translating it yields CATSTDRDQYF.